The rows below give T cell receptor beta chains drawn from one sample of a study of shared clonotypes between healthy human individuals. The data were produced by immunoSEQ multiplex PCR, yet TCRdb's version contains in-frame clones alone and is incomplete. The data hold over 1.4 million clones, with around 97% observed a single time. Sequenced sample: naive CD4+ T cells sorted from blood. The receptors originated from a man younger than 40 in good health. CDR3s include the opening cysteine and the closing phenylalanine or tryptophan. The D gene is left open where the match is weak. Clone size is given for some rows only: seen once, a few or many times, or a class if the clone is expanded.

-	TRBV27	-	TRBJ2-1	CASSLFGRVALNEQFF	TGTGCCAGCAGTTTATTCGGAAGAGTGGCGTTAAATGAGCAGTTCTTC
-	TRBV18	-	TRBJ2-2	CASSRGNGGELFF	TGTGCCAGCTCACGCGGGAATGGCGGGGAGCTGTTTTTT
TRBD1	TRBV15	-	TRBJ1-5	CATSRASRDSHYSNQPQHF	TGTGCCACCAGCAGAGCATCCCGGGACAGCCATTATAGCAATCAGCCCCAGCATTTT
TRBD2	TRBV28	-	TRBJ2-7	CASSLGLAGAYEQYF	TGTGCCAGCAGTCTCGGACTAGCGGGAGCCTACGAGCAGTACTTC
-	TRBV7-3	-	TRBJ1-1	CASSSRMNTEAFF	TGTGCCAGCAGTTCCCGGATGAACACTGAAGCTTTCTTT
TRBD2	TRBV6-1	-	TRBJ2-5	CASSEGSSGSGQETQYF	TGTGCCAGCAGTGAAGGGTCTAGCGGGAGTGGGCAAGAGACCCAGTACTTC
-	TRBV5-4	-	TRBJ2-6	CASSFGRPSSGANVLTF	TGTGCCAGCAGCTTTGGCAGGCCGTCGTCCGGGGCCAACGTCCTGACTTTC
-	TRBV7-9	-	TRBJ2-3	CASSPRVGTGTDTQYF	TGTGCCAGCAGTCCGAGGGTTGGGACTGGCACAGATACGCAGTATTTT
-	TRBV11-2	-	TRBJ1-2	CASSSINRVYGYGYTF	TGTGCCAGCAGCTCCATTAACAGGGTTTACGGGTATGGCTACACCTTC
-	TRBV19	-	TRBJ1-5	CASSIDGNQPQHF	TGTGCCAGTAGTATCGACGGGAATCAGCCCCAGCATTTT
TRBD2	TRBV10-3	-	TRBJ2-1	CATDPGTSSYNEQFF	TGTGCCACCGACCCCGGGACTAGCTCCTACAATGAGCAGTTCTTC
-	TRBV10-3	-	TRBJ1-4	CAIRGDTNEKLFF	TGTGCCATCAGGGGGGACACTAATGAAAAACTGTTTTTT
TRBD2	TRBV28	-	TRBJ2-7	CASRGLGAGGPYEQYF	TGTGCCAGCAGGGGTCTCGGGGCGGGAGGACCCTACGAGCAGTACTTC
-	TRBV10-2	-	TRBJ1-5	CASRRGVTGSSNQPQHF	TGCGCCAGCAGACGAGGGGTTACTGGGTCTAGCAATCAGCCCCAGCATTTT
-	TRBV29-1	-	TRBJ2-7	CSVEVILNGEQYF	TGCAGCGTTGAAGTGATATTAAACGGCGAGCAGTACTTC
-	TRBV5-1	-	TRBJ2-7	CASSSGDEQYF	TGCGCCAGCAGCTCGGGAGACGAGCAGTACTTC
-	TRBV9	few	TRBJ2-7	CASSVVPLDEQYF	TGTGCCAGCAGCGTAGTGCCATTAGACGAGCAGTACTTC
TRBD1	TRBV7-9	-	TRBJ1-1	CASSFRDRGRSDTEAFF	TGTGCCAGCAGCTTCCGTGACAGGGGGCGTTCGGACACTGAAGCTTTCTTT
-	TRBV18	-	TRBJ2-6	CASSSISLQAIVSGANVLTF	TGTGCCAGCTCATCAATTTCTTTGCAGGCCATCGTCTCTGGGGCCAACGTCCTGACTTTC
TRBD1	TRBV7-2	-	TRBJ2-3	CASSLIRTGTTDTQYF	TGTGCCAGCAGCTTAATTCGGACAGGTACCACAGATACGCAGTATTTT
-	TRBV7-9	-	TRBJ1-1	CASSLETPGHEAFF	TGTGCCAGCAGCTTAGAAACTCCGGGGCATGAAGCTTTCTTT
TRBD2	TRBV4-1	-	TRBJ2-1	CASSQEAGLSRLMIEQFF	TGCGCCAGCAGCCAAGAAGCGGGACTATCCCGCCTAATGATCGAGCAGTTCTTC
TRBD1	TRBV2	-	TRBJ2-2	CASSRNPRTGEGTGELFF	TGTGCCAGCAGTCGAAACCCTAGGACAGGGGAAGGAACCGGGGAGCTGTTTTTT
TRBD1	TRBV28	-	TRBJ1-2	CASRGQAFYGYTF	TGTGCCAGCCGCGGACAGGCCTTCTATGGCTACACCTTC
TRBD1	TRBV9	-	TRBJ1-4	CASSPRTGALANEKLFF	TGTGCCAGCAGCCCCAGGACAGGGGCACTCGCTAATGAAAAACTGTTTTTT
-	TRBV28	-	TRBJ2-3	CASSFNSLNTDTQYF	TGTGCCAGCAGTTTTAACAGCTTAAACACAGATACGCAGTATTTT
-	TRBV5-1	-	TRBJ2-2	CASSPLSAGSTGELFF	TGCGCCAGCAGCCCTCTCTCGGCAGGGAGCACCGGGGAGCTGTTTTTT
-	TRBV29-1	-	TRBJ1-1	CSVESTPGAEAFF	TGCAGCGTTGAATCGACCCCAGGCGCTGAAGCTTTCTTT
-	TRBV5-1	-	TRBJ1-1	CASSSQKNSGQNTEAFF	TGCGCCAGCAGCTCCCAAAAAAACTCAGGACAGAACACTGAAGCTTTCTTT
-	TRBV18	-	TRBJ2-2	CASSPLREFNTGELFF	TGTGCCAGCTCACCGCTCCGGGAGTTTAACACCGGGGAGCTGTTTTTT
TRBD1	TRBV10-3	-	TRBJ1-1	CAISEGQGATEAFF	TGTGCCATCAGTGAGGGGCAGGGGGCTACTGAAGCTTTCTTT
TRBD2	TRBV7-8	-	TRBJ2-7	CASSSGTSRSFYEQYF	TGTGCCAGCAGCTCGGGGACTAGTCGGAGCTTTTACGAGCAGTACTTC
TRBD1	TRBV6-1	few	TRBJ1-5	CASSLKGGGGQPQHF	TGTGCCAGCAGCCTTAAAGGGGGCGGGGGTCAGCCCCAGCATTTT
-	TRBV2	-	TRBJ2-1	CASSKELTSSYNEQFF	TGTGCCAGCAGTAAAGAGTTAACGAGCTCCTACAATGAGCAGTTCTTC
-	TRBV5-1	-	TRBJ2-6	CASSLWGYGANVLTF	TGCGCCAGCAGCTTGTGGGGATACGGGGCCAACGTCCTGACTTTC
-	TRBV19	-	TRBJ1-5	CASSRGPSGANQPQHF	TGTGCCAGTAGTCGTGGACCCTCAGGAGCGAATCAGCCCCAGCATTTT
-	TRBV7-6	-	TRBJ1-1	CASSDIGARNTEAFF	TGTGCCAGCAGCGACATTGGGGCGCGGAACACTGAAGCTTTCTTT
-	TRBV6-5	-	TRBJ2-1	CASSYGGATYNEQFF	TGTGCCAGCAGTTACGGCGGAGCAACCTACAATGAGCAGTTCTTC
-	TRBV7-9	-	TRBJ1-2	CASSTGRGYGYTF	TGTGCCAGCAGCACTGGTAGGGGCTATGGCTACACCTTC